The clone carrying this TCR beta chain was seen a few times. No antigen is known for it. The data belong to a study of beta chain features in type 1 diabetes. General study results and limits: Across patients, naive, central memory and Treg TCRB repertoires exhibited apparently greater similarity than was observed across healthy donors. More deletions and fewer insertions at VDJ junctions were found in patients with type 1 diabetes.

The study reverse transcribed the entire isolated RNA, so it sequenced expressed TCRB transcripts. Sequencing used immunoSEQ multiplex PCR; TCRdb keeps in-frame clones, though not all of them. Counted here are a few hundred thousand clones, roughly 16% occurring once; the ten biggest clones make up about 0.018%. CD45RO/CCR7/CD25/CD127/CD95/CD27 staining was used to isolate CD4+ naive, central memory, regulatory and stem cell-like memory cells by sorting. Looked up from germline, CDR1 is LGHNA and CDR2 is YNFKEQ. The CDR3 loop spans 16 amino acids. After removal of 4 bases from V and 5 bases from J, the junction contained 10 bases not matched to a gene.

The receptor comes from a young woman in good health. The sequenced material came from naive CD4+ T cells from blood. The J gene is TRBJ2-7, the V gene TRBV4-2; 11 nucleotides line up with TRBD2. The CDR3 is CASSRDSSGRINEQYF. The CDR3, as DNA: TGTGCCAGCAGCCGCGACTCTAGCGGGAGGATCAACGAGCAGTACTTC.